The clone carrying this T cell receptor beta chain occurred a few times. The data originate from a study of blood T cell repertoires in COVID-19. Allocation to cohorts depended on clinical history reported by the participants. In Cohort 3, a recovered donor had either two negative PCRs, clearance, or symptom resolution. Profiling relied on immunoSEQ multiplex PCR, and the TCRdb table lists in-frame clones only, not all of them. The table lists around 500,000 clones, around 87% of them singletons. Sequencing used PBMCs or T cells enriched from blood (not recorded which). This TCR was sampled from a woman in her thirties or forties who had recovered from COVID-19.

CDR3 nucleotide sequence: TGTGCCCCCAACAGGGGCTACGAGCAGTACTTC. Its protein product is CAPNRGYEQYF. The V call is TRBV19, the J call TRBJ2-7; 7 bases map to TRBD1. The CDR3 extends over 11 amino acids. Unmatched junction bases numbered 4, after V lost 11 bases and J lost 3 bases. Per the germline V gene, CDR1 is LNHDA and CDR2 is SQIVND (reference sequence).